At least ten counts were recorded for the clone carrying this T cell receptor (beta chain). This specimen comes from a study of T cells in Graves' hyperthyroidism and ophthalmopathy. Template material for amplifying TCR beta CDR3 regions consisted of RNA transcripts. Primed by the HTBI set, a first-round RT-PCR was run on the TCR CDR3. One entry per CDR3 protein results from TCRdb running MiXCR on the multiplex PCR reads. Altogether about 500,000 distinct CDR3 sequences are present, 16% being singletons, with the ten largest covering around 18%. The CDR3 is made up of 16 amino acids. V lost 0 bases and J lost 0, with 14 bases in between. From germline, CDR1 is DFQATT and CDR2 SNEGSKA (reference sequence).

The sequence came from a young woman with Graves' hyperthyroidism. The sequencing sample was made of blood. The chain employs TRBV20-1 and TRBJ1-1; a possible D gene is TRBD1 (5 bases). CDR3 residues: CSARDWRDLLNTEAFF. CDR3 bases: TGCAGTGCTAGAGATTGGAGGGACTTACTGAACACTGAAGCTTTCTTT.